This TCR beta chain was found in a study of blood T cell repertoires in COVID-19. The overall study: PBMCs, B-cell-depleted T cells, or T cells provided the cDNA or gDNA that made up the material.

The CDR3 spans 13 residues. Germline CDR1 reads MNHEY; CDR2 reads SVGAGI. V shed 4 bases and J shed 5 bases, with 11 bases lying between them. Authors' processing steps: Reference gene primer amplification gave estimated nucleated cell counts. Only in-frame clones appear in the TCRdb table, and some are missing; sequencing was by immunoSEQ multiplex PCR. The DNA gave D and trimming, while V, J and clone size come from that table. This sample has approximately 70,000 clones, with 87% found just once. This sequence originates from a man between 45 and 60 years old with active COVID-19. The rearrangement links TRBV6-5 to TRBJ2-5, with D possibly matching TRBD2 (6 bases). The sequenced sample was peripheral blood. This CDR3 reads CASSFLGSETQYF. The CDR3 DNA is TGTGCCAGCAGTTTCCTCGGGAGTGAGACCCAGTACTTC.